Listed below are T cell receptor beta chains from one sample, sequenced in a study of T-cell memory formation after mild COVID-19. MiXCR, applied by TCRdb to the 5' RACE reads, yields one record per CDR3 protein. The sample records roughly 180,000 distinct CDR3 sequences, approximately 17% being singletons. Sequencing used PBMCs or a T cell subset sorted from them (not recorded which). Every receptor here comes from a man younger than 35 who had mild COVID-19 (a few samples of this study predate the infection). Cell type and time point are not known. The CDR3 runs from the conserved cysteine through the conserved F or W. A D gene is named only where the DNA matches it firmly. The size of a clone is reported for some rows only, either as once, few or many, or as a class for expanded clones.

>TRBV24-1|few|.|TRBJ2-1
CATSDPGFGQFF
TGTGCCACCAGTGATCCGGGGTTTGGGCAGTTCTTC
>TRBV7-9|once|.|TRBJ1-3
CASSFSVSGNTIYF
TGTGCCAGCAGCTTCTCGGTCTCTGGAAACACCATATATTTT
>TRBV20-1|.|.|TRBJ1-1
CSASSPGGPSTEAFF
TGCAGTGCTAGCAGCCCGGGGGGTCCCTCCACTGAAGCTTTCTTT
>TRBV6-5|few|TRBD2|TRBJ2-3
CASSYSFSGGSTDTQYF
TGTGCCAGCAGTTACTCATTCTCCGGGGGGAGCACAGATACGCAGTATTTT
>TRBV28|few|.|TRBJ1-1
CASRRRRAFF
TGTGCCAGCAGGCGACGGAGAGCTTTCTTT
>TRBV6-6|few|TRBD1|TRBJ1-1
CASSYSTGGRYTEAFF
TGTGCCAGCAGTTACTCGACAGGGGGCCGGTACACTGAAGCTTTCTTT
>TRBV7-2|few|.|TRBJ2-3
CASSLTGPTNTQYF
TGTGCCAGCAGCTTAACTGGGCCCACGAATACGCAGTATTTT
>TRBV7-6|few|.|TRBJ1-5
CASSPTGGIGNQPQHF
TGTGCCAGCAGCCCAACGGGGGGGATTGGCAATCAGCCCCAGCATTTT
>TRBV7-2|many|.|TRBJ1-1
CASSFRGGGTEAFF
TGTGCCAGCAGCTTTAGGGGAGGGGGCACTGAAGCTTTCTTT
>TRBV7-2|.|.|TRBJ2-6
CASSLGVGFSGANDLTF
TGTGCCAGCAGCTTAGGAGTAGGATTTTCTGGGGCCAACGACCTGACTTTC
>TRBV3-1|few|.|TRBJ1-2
CASSLEQFGGYTF
TGTGCCAGCAGCCTAGAACAATTCGGGGGCTACACCTTC
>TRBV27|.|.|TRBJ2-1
CATSVRGTSSYNEQFF
TGTGCCACCTCGGTGAGGGGGACCTCCTCCTACAATGAGCAGTTCTTC
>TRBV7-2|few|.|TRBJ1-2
CASSLEVANYGYTF
TGTGCCAGCAGCTTAGAGGTAGCGAACTATGGCTACACCTTC
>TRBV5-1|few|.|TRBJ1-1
CASSSGVVITEAFF
TGCGCCAGCAGCTCCGGTGTGGTTATCACTGAAGCTTTCTTT
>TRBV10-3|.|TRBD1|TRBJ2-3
CAIPSRGPSTDTQYF
TGTGCCATACCCTCTAGGGGGCCTAGCACAGATACGCAGTATTTT
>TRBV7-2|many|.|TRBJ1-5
CASSPGGSNQPQHF
TGTGCCAGCAGCCCCGGTGGGAGCAATCAGCCCCAGCATTTT
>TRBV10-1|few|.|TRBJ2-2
CASSEAVTGELFF
TGCGCCAGCAGTGAAGCAGTCACCGGGGAGCTGTTTTTT